Following are 27 T cell receptor beta chains from one sample sequenced in a study of regulatory T cells in long-lasting Graves disease. In building TCR beta libraries, iRepertoire HTBI primers were used together with Arm-PCR of CDR3 regions. Each CDR3 protein gets one entry after TCRdb re-called the multiplex PCR reads with MiXCR. The profile shows around 430,000 distinct CDR3 sequences, 20% to 25% of them singletons. Stated time point: persistent/refractory GD, antithyroid drugs over 5 years with positive TRAb. RNA isolated from PBMCs was used to make the TCR library. The source was peripheral blood mononuclear cells (PBMCs), collected when the disease was refractory, from a patient treated with antithyroid drugs. The receptors stem from a female donor with Graves disease.

This clonotype was picked up many times. This sequence joins TRBV11-2 and TRBJ2-5; 13 bases fit TRBD2. Germline V gene data show CDR1 as SGHAT and CDR2 as FQNNGV. With 5 bases clipped from V and 4 bases from J, the junction kept 7 bases outside the gene matches. The CDR3 sequence is 16 residues long. For the CDR3, the DNA is TGTGCCAGCAGCAGGACTAGCGGGAGCTTATTAGAGACCCAGTACTTC. Protein sequence: CASSRTSGSLLETQYF.

About this clonotype itself: With a much larger clone just one base away, this may be a read error. V gene TRBV12-3 or TRBV12-4 combines with J gene TRBJ1-5; TRBD1 is a possible D gene (5 bases). The CDR3 is 14 residues long. CDR3 sequence (DNA): TGTGCCGGCAGACGCGGGGCAGGATCTTCGCCCCAGCATTTT. The encoded protein is CAGRRGAGSSPQHF.

To note about this clonotype: A read error is likely, as this CDR3 ends without the conserved phenylalanine or tryptophan. The V gene is TRBV20-1, the J gene TRBJ2-7; D remains ambiguous. The germline V gene has CDR1 DFQATT and CDR2 SNEGSKA (reference sequence). Trimming pared 1 base from V and 7 bases from J, leaving 8 bases between. This CDR3 comprises 11 residues. The CDR3 bases are TGCAGTGCTAGAGTAGGGCGAGAGCAGTACCTC. Encoded protein: CSARVGREQYL.

This clonotype occurred a few times. V usage is TRBV7-4 and J usage is TRBJ1-2; D gene unclear. Trimming took 5 bases from V and 4 from J, leaving 11 bases between them. The CDR3 is 13 amino acids. Germline CDR1 reads SGHVT; CDR2 reads SQSDAQ. Here the CDR3 DNA reads TGTGCCAGCAGCCACCGGGTCTTCTATGGCTACACCTTC. Encoded protein: CASSHRVFYGYTF.

This chain connects TRBV3-1 to TRBJ1-2; no reliable D call. The germline V gene encodes CDR1 LGHDT and CDR2 YNNKEL (reference sequence). The V end was cut by 0 bases, the J end by 5 bases, with 10 bases between. The CDR3 length is 14 residues. CDR3 loop: CASSQEMNQYGYTF. The CDR3 DNA is TGTGCCAGCAGCCAAGAAATGAACCAATATGGCTACACCTTC.

This clonotype was seen at least ten times. The chain combines TRBV11-2 with TRBJ1-5; D possibly corresponds to TRBD1 (5 bases). Trimming removed 4 bases from V and 7 bases from J, with 17 bases in between. The CDR3 extends over 15 amino acids. Germline assignment: CDR1 SGHAT and CDR2 FQNNGV. CDR3 region: CASSYGGGDGQPQHF. The CDR3 DNA sequence: TGTGCCAGCAGCTACGGGGGGGGAGATGGCCAGCCCCAGCATTTT.

To note about this clonotype: Just one base apart from a much larger clone, this may be a read error. The genes are TRBV3-1 and TRBJ1-2; possible D gene TRBD1, 6 bases. The germline CDR1 and CDR2 sequences are LGHDT and YNNKEL (reference sequence). The CDR3 is made up of 11 amino acids. DNA of the CDR3: TGTACCAGCCGGGGGCGACAAGGCTACACCTTC. It encodes CTSRGRQGYTF.

The gene calls are TRBV3-1 and TRBJ2-7, with 10 bases that match TRBD2. Germline V gene data show CDR1 as LGHDT and CDR2 as YNNKEL (reference sequence). The V segment lost 4 bases and the J segment 2 bases; nucleotides outside the gene matches: 11. This CDR3 comprises 17 residues. This chain's CDR3 is CASSRRPQSGRAYEQYF. The CDR3 DNA sequence: TGTGCCAGCAGCCGCCGGCCCCAGAGCGGGAGGGCCTACGAGCAGTACTTC.

The chain joins TRBV7-9 to TRBJ1-4; no clear D. The V end lost 3 bases, the J end lost 7 bases, and 12 bases lay between the germline ends. CDR3 length: 14 amino acids. The germline V gene has CDR1 SEHNR and CDR2 FQNEAQ (reference sequence). In DNA form, the CDR3 reads TGTGCCAGCAGCTTCGGCGGAGGAGGTGAAAAACTGTTTTTT. Encoded protein: CASSFGGGGEKLFF.

V gene TRBV13 combines with J gene TRBJ1-3, with D uncertain. The germline V gene encodes CDR1 PRHDT and CDR2 FYEKMQ (reference sequence). Trimming took 7 bases from V and 0 from J, leaving 13 bases between them. This CDR3 has 15 residues. CDR3 amino acids: CASIGSGLSGNTIYF. In DNA, the CDR3 is TGTGCCAGCATCGGGTCCGGCCTCTCTGGAAACACCATATATTTT. The full variable domain, with the rest looked up from reference TRBV13 and TRBJ1-3, is AAGVIQSPRHLIKEKRETATLKCYPIPRHDTVYWYQQGPGQDPQFLISFYEKMQSDKGSIPDRFSAQQFSDYHSELNMSSLELGDSALYFCASIGSGLSGNTIYFGEGSWLTVV.

The table lists this clonotype with many counts. The chain recombines TRBV12-3 or TRBV12-4 with TRBJ1-4; no clear D. V was shortened by 4 bases and J by 7 bases, with 7 bases between the two germline ends. The CDR3 has 12 residues. The CDR3 sequence is CASSSISEKLFF. DNA for the CDR3: TGTGCCAGCAGTTCTATCTCTGAAAAACTGTTTTTT.

V usage is TRBV5-4 and J usage is TRBJ2-7; D gene uncertain. Trimming left V 3 bases short and J 6 bases short, with 13 bases between. Germline V gene sequence: CDR1 SGHNT, CDR2 YYREEE (reference sequence). CDR3 length: 13 residues. In DNA, the CDR3 is TGTGCCAGCAGCTCACCTGCGCGGCCCGAGCAGTACTTC. Protein sequence: CASSSPARPEQYF. Using reference TRBV5-4 and TRBJ2-7 for the parts outside the CDR3, the full variable domain is ETGVTQSPTHLIKTRGQQVTLRCSSQSGHNTVSWYQQALGQGPQFIFQYYREEENGRGNFPPRFSGLQFPNYSSELNVNALELDDSALYLCASSSPARPEQYFGPGTRLTVT.

This clonotype was observed a few times. V and J are TRBV12-3 or TRBV12-4 and TRBJ1-2; no reliable D call. Trimming took 6 bases from V and 3 from J, leaving 14 bases between them. This CDR3 contains 14 residues. CDR3 bases: TGTGCCAGCAGACCCCCTGGGCGGGACTATGGCTACACCTTC. This encodes CASRPPGRDYGYTF.

This clonotype was recorded at least ten times. V is TRBV11-2 and J is TRBJ2-7, with D maybe TRBD2 (5 bases). V lost 4 bases and J 2 bases, leaving 12 bases between the germline ends. The V gene's germline CDR1 is SGHAT and CDR2 FQNNGV. This CDR3 contains 14 residues. CDR3 bases: TGTGCCAGCAGCTCCCCGGGAAAAACCTACGAGCAGTACTTC. This codes for CASSSPGKTYEQYF.

The chain has TRBV19 and TRBJ1-1; a weak D match, TRBD1 (5 bases). V was cut by 8 bases and J by 1 base, with 14 bases left in between. Germline CDR1 reads LNHDA; CDR2 reads SQIVND (reference sequence). CDR3 length equals 14 residues. In DNA form, the CDR3 reads TGTGCCAGTTTTGAGGGGAGGGGGAACACTGAAGCTTTCTTT. The encoded protein is CASFEGRGNTEAFF.

This clonotype was seen a handful of times. CDR3 protein: CATSRDHLVLANERTGELFF. For the CDR3, the DNA is TGTGCCACCAGCAGAGATCATTTAGTACTAGCGAACGAACGTACCGGGGAGCTGTTTTTT. This chain uses TRBV15 with TRBJ2-2; 7 bases are shared with TRBD2. The ends lost 0 bases at V and 5 bases at J; junction bases unmatched: 18. From germline, CDR1 is LNHNV and CDR2 YYDKDF (reference sequence). This CDR3 comprises 20 residues.

The genes are TRBV6-5 and TRBJ1-5; TRBD1 aligns across 9 bases. This CDR3 region has 17 residues. V was pared by 1 base and J by 1 base, with 5 bases of the junction left unmatched. The germline V gene encodes CDR1 MNHEY and CDR2 SVGAGI. The chain's CDR3 is CASSYWRDRVSNQPQHF. DNA of the CDR3: TGTGCCAGCAGTTACTGGAGGGACAGGGTAAGCAATCAGCCCCAGCATTTT.

This clonotype was recorded at least ten times. This sequence joins TRBV12-3 or TRBV12-4 and TRBJ2-7, with TRBD2 matching over 10 bases. The ends lost 3 bases at V and 6 bases at J; junction bases unmatched: 5. The CDR3 runs to 14 residues. This chain's CDR3 is CASSLSGTSVEQYF. The CDR3 nucleotides are TGTGCCAGCAGTTTGTCAGGGACTAGCGTCGAGCAGTACTTC.

Many counts were recorded for this clonotype. V is TRBV2 and J is TRBJ2-4; 7 bases fit TRBD1. V dropped 7 bases and J dropped 4; count of bases not matched to a gene: 4. CDR3 length: 13 amino acids. The germline gives CDR1 SNHLY, CDR2 FYNNEI. CDR3 sequence: CASMGQPKNIQYF. The DNA of the CDR3 is TGTGCCAGCATGGGACAGCCTAAAAACATTCAGTACTTC. Supplemented by reference TRBV2 and TRBJ2-4, the full variable domain reads EPEVTQTPSHQVTQMGQEVILRCVPISNHLYFYWYRQILGQKVEFLVSFYNNEISEKSEIFDDQFSVERPDGSNFTLKIRSTKLEDSAMYFCASMGQPKNIQYFGAGTRLSVL.

This clonotype has only a few counts. The chain has TRBV5-1 and TRBJ1-1, with TRBD1 matching over 9 bases. The CDR3 covers 15 residues. The V gene's germline CDR1 is SGHRS and CDR2 YFSETQ. J was trimmed by 1 base and V by 4 bases; bases with no gene match: 5. The CDR3 sequence: CASSGGQGSNTEAFF. The CDR3 region has the DNA TGCGCCAGCAGCGGGGGACAGGGCTCGAACACTGAAGCTTTCTTT.

In its sample, this clonotype was seen many times. This rearrangement joins TRBV28 to TRBJ1-4; 9 nucleotides line up with TRBD1. The CDR3 consists of 15 residues. Germline V gives CDR1 MDHEN, CDR2 SYDVKM. Trimming took 6 bases from V and 8 from J; bases not matched to a gene: 10. The CDR3, as DNA: TGTGCCAGCAGCCCACTACAGGGGGCGCGGGAAAAACTGTTTTTT. Encoded protein: CASSPLQGAREKLFF.

V gene TRBV4-1 combines with J gene TRBJ1-6; tentatively, D is TRBD1 (5 bases). The CDR3 is 15 amino acids. V dropped 4 bases and J dropped 8 bases, with 15 bases sitting between them. CDR1 is MGHRA and CDR2 is YSYEKL in the germline V gene. The CDR3, as DNA: TGCGCCAGCAGCCGTGAAGGGGTACCCTATTCACCCCTCCACTTT. Protein product: CASSREGVPYSPLHF.

This clonotype appeared many times. The chain recombines TRBV15 with TRBJ1-2; unclear D gene. The CDR3 contains 12 residues. Germline assignment: CDR1 LNHNV and CDR2 YYDKDF (reference sequence). V lost 5 bases, J lost 8 bases, and 12 bases lay in between. CDR3 amino acids: CATSGIGLGYTF. DNA for the CDR3: TGTGCCACCAGCGGGATTGGACTCGGCTACACCTTC.

This clonotype has a handful of counts. This sequence joins TRBV19 and TRBJ2-7; D remains ambiguous. This CDR3 spans 13 amino acids. Trimming pared 3 bases from V and 1 base from J, leaving 7 bases between. Germline lookup yields CDR1 LNHDA and CDR2 SQIVND (reference sequence). In DNA form, the CDR3 reads TGTGCCAGTAGTATGGGCAGGTCCTACGAGCAGTACTTC. Translating it yields CASSMGRSYEQYF. The variable domain in full, with the rest retrieved from reference TRBV19 and TRBJ2-7, is DGGITQSPKYLFRKEGQNVTLSCEQNLNHDAMYWYRQDPGQGLRLIYYSQIVNDFQKGDIAEGYSVSREKKESFPLTVTSAQKNPTAFYLCASSMGRSYEQYFGPGTRLTVT.

There are many counts of this clonotype. This chain uses TRBV7-3 with TRBJ2-2; no reliable D call. Germline V gene data show CDR1 as SGHTA and CDR2 as FQGTGA. V lost 0 bases and J 0 bases, leaving 11 bases between the germline ends. The CDR3 is 17 amino acids. CDR3 in amino acids: CASSLTCTYTNTGELFF. The CDR3 DNA follows: TGTGCCAGCAGCTTAACGTGCACTTATACGAACACCGGGGAGCTGTTTTTT.

With regard to this clonotype: The junction shows a germline mismatch at one end, possibly a read error. This chain links TRBV10-3 with TRBJ2-3; 11 bases fit TRBD2. The germline gives CDR1 ENHRY, CDR2 SYGVKD. The CDR3 is made up of 15 amino acids. The CDR3, as DNA: TGTGCCAGCAGTTACTCGACACTAGCGGGGGTTCCGCAGTATTTT. Translation: CASSYSTLAGVPQYF.

This clonotype was counted between two and nine times. CDR3 sequence (DNA): TGCAGCTTGGGGGGCGCGGGCACTGAAGCTTTCTTT. Translation: CSLGGAGTEAFF. V is TRBV20-1 and J is TRBJ1-1; the D gene is possibly TRBD1 (6 bases). CDR3 size: 12 residues. CDR1 and CDR2 (germline): DFQATT, SNEGSKA (reference sequence).